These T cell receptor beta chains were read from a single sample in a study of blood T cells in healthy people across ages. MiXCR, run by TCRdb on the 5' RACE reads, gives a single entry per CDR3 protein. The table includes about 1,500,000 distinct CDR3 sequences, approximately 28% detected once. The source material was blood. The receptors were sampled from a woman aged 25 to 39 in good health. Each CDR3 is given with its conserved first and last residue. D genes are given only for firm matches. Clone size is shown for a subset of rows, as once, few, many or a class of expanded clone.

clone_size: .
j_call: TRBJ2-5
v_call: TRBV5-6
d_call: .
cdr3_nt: TGTGCCAGCAGCCCGGAAAGCGAAGAGACCCAGTACTTC
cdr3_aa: CASSPESEETQYF

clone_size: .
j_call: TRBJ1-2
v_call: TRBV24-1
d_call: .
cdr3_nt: TGTGCCGCCAGACAGGCGTCCGGCTATGGCTACACCTTC
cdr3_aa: CAARQASGYGYTF

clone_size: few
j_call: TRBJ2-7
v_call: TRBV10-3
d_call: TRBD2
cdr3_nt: TGTGCCATCACCTCTAGCGGGGGTTCCTACGAGCAGTACTTC
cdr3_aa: CAITSSGGSYEQYF

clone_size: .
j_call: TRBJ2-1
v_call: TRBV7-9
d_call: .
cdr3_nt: TGTGCCAGCGGCTTAGAGGGTGAGCAGTTCTTC
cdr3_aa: CASGLEGEQFF

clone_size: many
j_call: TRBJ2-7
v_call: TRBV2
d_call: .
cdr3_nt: TGTGCCAGCACCTCGCTTCGGAATTACGAGCAGTACTTC
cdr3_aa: CASTSLRNYEQYF

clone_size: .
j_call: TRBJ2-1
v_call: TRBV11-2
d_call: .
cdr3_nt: TGTGCCCGCAGCTTAGATTTGATATTATATGAGCAGTTCTTC
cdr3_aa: CARSLDLILYEQFF

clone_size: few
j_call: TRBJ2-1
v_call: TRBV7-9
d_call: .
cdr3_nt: TGTGCCAGCGTTTTTAGCGGTTACAATGAGCAGTTCTTC
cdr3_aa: CASVFSGYNEQFF

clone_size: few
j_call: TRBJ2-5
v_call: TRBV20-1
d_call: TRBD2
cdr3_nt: TGCAGTACCAACCGGGGGCTAGCGGGAGAGACCCAGTACTTC
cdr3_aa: CSTNRGLAGETQYF

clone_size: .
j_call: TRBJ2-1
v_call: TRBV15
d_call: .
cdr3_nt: TGTGCCACCAGCAGATCCCCCCGGGAGACCCAGTTCTTC
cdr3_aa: CATSRSPRETQFF

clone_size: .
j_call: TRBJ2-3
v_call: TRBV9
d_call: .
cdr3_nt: TGTGCCAGCAGCGTAGATCTTCGGGCATATACTTTCACAGATACGCAGTATTTT
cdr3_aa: CASSVDLRAYTFTDTQYF

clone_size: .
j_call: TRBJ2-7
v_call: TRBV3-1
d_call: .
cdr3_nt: TGTGCCAGCAGCCAAGGCGGCAGCTCCTACAATGAGCAGTACTTC
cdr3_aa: CASSQGGSSYNEQYF

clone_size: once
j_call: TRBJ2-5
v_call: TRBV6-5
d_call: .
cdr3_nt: TGTGCCAGCAGTTCCAAGACTCACCTACAACAAGAGACCCAGTACTTC
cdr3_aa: CASSSKTHLQQETQYF

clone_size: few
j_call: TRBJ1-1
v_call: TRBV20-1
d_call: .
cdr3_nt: TGCAGTGCTAGAGTGGCAGGGTGGAACACTGAAGCTTTCTTT
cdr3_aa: CSARVAGWNTEAFF

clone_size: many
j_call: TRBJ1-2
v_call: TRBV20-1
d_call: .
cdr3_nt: TGCAGTGCCGGTCGGGACCTAAGCTATGGCTACACCTTC
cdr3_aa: CSAGRDLSYGYTF

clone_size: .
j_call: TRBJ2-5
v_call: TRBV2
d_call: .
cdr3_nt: TGTGCCAGCAGGGGAGGGGGTAAGGAGACCCAGTACTTC
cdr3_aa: CASRGGGKETQYF

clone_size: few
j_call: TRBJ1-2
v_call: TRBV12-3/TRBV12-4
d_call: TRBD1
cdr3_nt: TGTGCCAGCAGTGCAAGGGACAGAGGCTACACCTTC
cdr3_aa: CASSARDRGYTF

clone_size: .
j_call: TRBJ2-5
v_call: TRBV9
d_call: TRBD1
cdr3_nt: TGTGCCAGCAGCGTAGGGGGTGTGGGGACAGCGTACCAAGAGACCCAGTACTTC
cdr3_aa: CASSVGGVGTAYQETQYF

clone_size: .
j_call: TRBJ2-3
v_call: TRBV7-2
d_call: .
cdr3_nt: TGTGCCAGCAGCTTGGGCCCCTCCGGGAGCGCAGATACGCAGTATTTT
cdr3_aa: CASSLGPSGSADTQYF

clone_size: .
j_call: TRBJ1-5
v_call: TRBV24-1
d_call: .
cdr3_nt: TGTGCCACCAGTGAAGGGGCCTATAGCAATCAGCCCCAGCATTTT
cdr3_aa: CATSEGAYSNQPQHF